The 9 T cell receptor beta chains below come from one sample, sequenced in a study of T cells in Graves' hyperthyroidism and ophthalmopathy. Regions amplified from RNA transcripts were the TCR beta CDR3 regions. First-round RT-PCR of the TCR CDR3 relied on the HTBI primer set. From the multiplex PCR reads, TCRdb called clonotypes with MiXCR, one entry per CDR3 protein. The sample has nearly 750,000 distinct CDR3 sequences; about 35% are singletons. The sample taken for sequencing was blood. The receptors stem from a woman between 40 and 55 years old with Graves' hyperthyroidism.

Remarks on this clonotype: A much larger clone lies one base from this, so it may be a read error. The chain uses TRBV7-8 and TRBJ2-7; TRBD1 might be the D (6 bases). The CDR3 is 15 amino acids. Per the germline V gene, CDR1 is SGHVS and CDR2 is FQNEAQ. Here the CDR3 DNA reads TGTGCCAGCAGCTTAAGTCCAGGGGAGCCCTACGAGCGGTACTTC. Translated: CASSLSPGEPYERYF.

The chain employs TRBV15 and TRBJ1-6, with D maybe TRBD1 (5 bases). The V and J ends lost 1 base and 7 bases respectively, with 8 bases between them. Germline V gene data show CDR1 as LNHNV and CDR2 as YYDKDF (reference sequence). CDR3 length: 14 residues. CDR3: CATSRVAGNSPLHF. The CDR3 DNA sequence: TGTGCCACCAGCAGAGTAGCAGGGAATTCACCCCTCCACTTT.

V and J are TRBV6-5 and TRBJ2-2, with D possibly matching TRBD1 (6 bases). Germline-derived CDR1 and CDR2 are MNHEY and SVGAGI. CDR3 length: 11 residues. Trimming removed 10 bases at V and 7 bases at J, with 10 bases between. Written as DNA, the CDR3 is TGTGCCACGGGCAGGGGCGGGGAGCTGTTTTTT. This sequence encodes CATGRGGELFF.

This clonotype was seen repeatedly, ten times or more. V usage is TRBV2 and J usage is TRBJ1-6; 10 bases map to TRBD1. This CDR3 contains 16 residues. Trimming cost V 6 bases and J 7 bases; bases outside gene matches: 9. Germline values: CDR1 SNHLY, CDR2 FYNNEI. The CDR3 DNA reads TGTGCCAGCAGGGACGGGACAGGGGCAGGGAATTCACCCCTCCACTTT. Protein sequence: CASRDGTGAGNSPLHF.

This chain joins TRBV4-1 and TRBJ2-5; D is ambiguous. Germline V gene lookup returns CDR1 MGHRA and CDR2 YSYEKL. The ends were cut back, 4 bases at V and 2 bases at J, with 17 bases in the middle. The CDR3 length is 16 residues. The CDR3 protein is CASSLPLMSEQETQYF. The CDR3 DNA follows: TGCGCCAGCAGCCTCCCCTTGATGAGTGAACAAGAGACCCAGTACTTC.

The chain carries TRBV10-1 and TRBJ2-3; 8 bases fit TRBD1. CDR1 is WNHNN and CDR2 is SYGVQD in the germline V gene (reference sequence). The CDR3 is made up of 14 amino acids. V shed 8 bases, J shed 2 bases, and the junction held 6 bases outside the gene matches. CDR3 coding DNA: TGCGCCAGCGGGACAGGCTCCAACACAGATACGCAGTATTTT. The encoded protein is CASGTGSNTDTQYF.

This clonotype was observed many times. The chain is built from TRBV19 and TRBJ1-1, with D uncertain. Trimming removed 3 bases from V and 3 bases from J, with 17 bases in between. The germline CDR1 and CDR2 sequences are LNHDA and SQIVND (reference sequence). This CDR3 is built from 16 residues. The CDR3 protein is CASSIEVMSSYTEAFF. The CDR3 coding sequence is TGTGCCAGTAGTATCGAGGTTATGTCAAGCTACACTGAAGCTTTCTTT.

This clonotype has at least ten counts. The J gene is TRBJ1-5, the V gene TRBV10-2, with D possibly TRBD1 on 6 matching bases. With 10 bases removed from V and 7 bases from J, the gap between germline ends came to 14 bases. This CDR3 is built from 12 residues. Germline values: CDR1 WSHSY, CDR2 SAAADI. This CDR3 reads CATWGQEQPQHF. Here the CDR3 DNA reads TGCGCCACCTGGGGGCAAGAACAGCCCCAGCATTTT.

This clonotype was seen only a few times. The chain has TRBV25-1 and TRBJ1-5; TRBD1 agrees at 9 bases. CDR3 size: 15 residues. CDR1 MGHDK and CDR2 SYGVNS come from the germline V gene. The trim removed 7 bases at V and 4 bases at J, leaving 8 bases unmatched. CDR3 sequence reads: CASTPTGGRNQPQHF. In DNA form, the CDR3 reads TGTGCCAGCACCCCAACAGGGGGCAGAAATCAGCCCCAGCATTTT.